What follows are 5 T cell receptor beta chains derived from one specimen sequenced in a study of shared clonotypes between healthy human individuals. Selected positively for CCR7 and CD45RO-negative, naive CD8 cells excluded terminally differentiated effector memory CD45RA+ cells. The repertoire was sequenced with immunoSEQ multiplex PCR; TCRdb's copy has only in-frame clones and lacks some. The top ten hold 0.9% to 1.5% of the sample, which has about 2 million clones, roughly 95% seen once. The sequencing sample was made of naive CD8+ T cells sorted from blood. These receptors all come from a man between 18 and 35 years old in good health.

This clone was picked up one time. J is TRBJ1-4 and V is TRBV5-6; D not resolved. Germline lookup yields CDR1 SGHDT and CDR2 YYEEEE. This CDR3 has 13 residues. The V end was cut by 0 bases, the J end by 5 bases, with 5 bases between. The CDR3 bases are TGTGCCAGCAGCTTGGACGTGAATGAAAAACTGTTTTTT. As protein: CASSLDVNEKLFF.

This rearrangement joins TRBV28 to TRBJ1-2; the match to TRBD1 covers 7 bases. CDR3 length: 14 residues. The V segment lost 4 bases and the J segment 1 base; nucleotides outside the gene matches: 3. Germline V lookup: CDR1 MDHEN, CDR2 SYDVKM. The CDR3 region has the DNA TGTGCCAGCAGTTCCGACAGGGATAACTATGGCTACACCTTC. Its translation is CASSSDRDNYGYTF.

The genes are TRBV9 and TRBJ2-2; TRBD1 might be the D (5 bases). The CDR3 totals 15 residues. V dropped 4 bases and J dropped 1 base, with 11 bases sitting between them. Germline V CDR1 and CDR2: SGDLS, YYNGEE. The CDR3 reads CASSPPTVNTGELFF. In DNA form, the CDR3 reads TGTGCCAGCAGCCCCCCGACAGTGAACACCGGGGAGCTGTTTTTT.

V gene TRBV27 combines with J gene TRBJ2-7; D remains ambiguous. In germline, CDR1 is MNHEY, CDR2 SMNVEV (reference sequence). This CDR3 spans 13 amino acids. V was trimmed by 3 bases and J by 4 bases, leaving 10 bases between them. The CDR3 DNA reads as TGTGCCAGCAGTTTCGCCCCGCATTACGAGCAGTACTTC. Its protein is CASSFAPHYEQYF.

The gene calls are TRBV13 and TRBJ2-2; no definite D call. The germline V and J ends were trimmed by 8 bases and 1 base, with 14 bases remaining between them. The CDR3 length is 15 residues. Germline CDR1 is PRHDT and CDR2 is FYEKMQ (reference sequence). The CDR3 loop is CASQGDNQNTGELFF. The CDR3 DNA sequence: TGTGCCAGCCAAGGCGATAACCAGAACACCGGGGAGCTGTTTTTT.